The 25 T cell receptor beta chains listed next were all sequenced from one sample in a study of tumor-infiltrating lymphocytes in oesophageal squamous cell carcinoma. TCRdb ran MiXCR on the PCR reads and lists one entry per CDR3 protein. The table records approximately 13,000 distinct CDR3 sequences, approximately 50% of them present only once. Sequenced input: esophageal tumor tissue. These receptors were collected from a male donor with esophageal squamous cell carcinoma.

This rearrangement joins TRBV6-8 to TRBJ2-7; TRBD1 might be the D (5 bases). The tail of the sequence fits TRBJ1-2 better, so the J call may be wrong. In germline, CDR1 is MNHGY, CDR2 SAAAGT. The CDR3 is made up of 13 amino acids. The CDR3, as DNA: TGTGCCAGCAGTGTGGGCAGGGACTATGGCTACACCTTC. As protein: CASSVGRDYGYTF.

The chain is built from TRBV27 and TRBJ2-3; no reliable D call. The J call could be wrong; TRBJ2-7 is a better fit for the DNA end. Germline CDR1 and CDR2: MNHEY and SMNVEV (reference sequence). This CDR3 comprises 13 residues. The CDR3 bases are TGTGCCAGCAGCTTCGGACGGTCACAAGAGCAGTACTTC. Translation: CASSFGRSQEQYF.

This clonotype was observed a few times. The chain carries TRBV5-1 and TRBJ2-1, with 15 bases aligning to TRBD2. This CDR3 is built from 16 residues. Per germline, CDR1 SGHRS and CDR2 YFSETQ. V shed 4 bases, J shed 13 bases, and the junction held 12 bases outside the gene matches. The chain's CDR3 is CASSPGTSGGHETQFF. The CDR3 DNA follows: TGCGCCAGCAGCCCCGGGACTAGCGGGGGGCACGAGACCCAGTTCTTC.

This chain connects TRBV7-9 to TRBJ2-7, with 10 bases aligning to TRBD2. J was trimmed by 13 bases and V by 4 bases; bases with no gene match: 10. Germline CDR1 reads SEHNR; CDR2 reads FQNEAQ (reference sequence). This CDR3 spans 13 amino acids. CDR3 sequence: CASSSSPAGGLYF. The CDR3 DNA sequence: TGTGCCAGCAGCTCCAGTCCAGCGGGAGGGCTTTACTTC.

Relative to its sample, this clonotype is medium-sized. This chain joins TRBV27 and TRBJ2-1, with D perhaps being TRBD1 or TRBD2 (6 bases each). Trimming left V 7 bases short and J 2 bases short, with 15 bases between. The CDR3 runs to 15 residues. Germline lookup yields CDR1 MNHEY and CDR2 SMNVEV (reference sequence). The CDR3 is CASKNRGRTYNEQFF. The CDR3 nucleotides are TGTGCCAGCAAAAATCGGGGGCGAACCTACAATGAGCAGTTCTTC.

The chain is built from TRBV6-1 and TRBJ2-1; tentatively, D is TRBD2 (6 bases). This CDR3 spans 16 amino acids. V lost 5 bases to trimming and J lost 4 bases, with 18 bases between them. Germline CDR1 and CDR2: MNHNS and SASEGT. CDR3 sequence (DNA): TGTGCCAGCAGTTACGAGGGTGGGAGGCAATACAATGAGCAGTTCTTC. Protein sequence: CASSYEGGRQYNEQFF.

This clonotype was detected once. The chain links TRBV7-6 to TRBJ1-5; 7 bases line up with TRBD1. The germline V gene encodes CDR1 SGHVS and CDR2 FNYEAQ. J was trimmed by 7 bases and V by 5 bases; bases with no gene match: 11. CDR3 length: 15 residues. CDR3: CASSLLAGGRQPQHF. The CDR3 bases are TGTGCCAGCAGCCTCCTGGCAGGGGGTAGACAGCCCCAGCATTTT.

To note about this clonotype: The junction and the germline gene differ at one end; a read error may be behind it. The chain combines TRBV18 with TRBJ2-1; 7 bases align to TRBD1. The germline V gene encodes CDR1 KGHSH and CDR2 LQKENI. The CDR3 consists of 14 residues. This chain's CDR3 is CASSYEGQWNQKYF. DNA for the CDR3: TGTGCCAGCTCGTATGAGGGACAGTGGAATCAAAAGTACTTC.

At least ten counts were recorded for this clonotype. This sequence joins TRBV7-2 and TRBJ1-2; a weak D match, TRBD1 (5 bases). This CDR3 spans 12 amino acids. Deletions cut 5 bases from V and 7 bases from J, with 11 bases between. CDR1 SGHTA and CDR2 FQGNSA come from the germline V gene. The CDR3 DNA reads TGTGCCAGCAGCAAGAGGGGTTTTGGCTACACCTTC. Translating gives CASSKRGFGYTF.

CDR3 nucleotides: TGTGCCAGCAGTCCAGGGGACAATGAGCAGTTCTTC. This encodes CASSPGDNEQFF. The chain uses TRBV11-3 and TRBJ2-1; D is perhaps TRBD1 (6 bases). From germline, CDR1 is SGHNT and CDR2 YENEEA. The V end lost 6 bases, the J end lost 5 bases, and 8 bases lay between the germline ends. The CDR3 covers 12 residues.

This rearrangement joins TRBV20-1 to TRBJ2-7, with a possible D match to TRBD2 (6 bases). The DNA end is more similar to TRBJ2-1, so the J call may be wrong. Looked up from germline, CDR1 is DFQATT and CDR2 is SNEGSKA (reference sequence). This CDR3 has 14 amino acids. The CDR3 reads CSARERDSYNEQFF. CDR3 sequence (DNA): TGCAGTGCTAGAGAGCGGGACTCCTACAATGAGCAGTTCTTC.

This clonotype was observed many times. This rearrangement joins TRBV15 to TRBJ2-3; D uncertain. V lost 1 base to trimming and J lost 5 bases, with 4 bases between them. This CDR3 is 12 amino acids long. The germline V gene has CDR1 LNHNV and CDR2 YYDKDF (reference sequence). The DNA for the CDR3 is TGTGCCACCAGCAGAGGAGAAGATACGCAGTATTTT. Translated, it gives CATSRGEDTQYF.

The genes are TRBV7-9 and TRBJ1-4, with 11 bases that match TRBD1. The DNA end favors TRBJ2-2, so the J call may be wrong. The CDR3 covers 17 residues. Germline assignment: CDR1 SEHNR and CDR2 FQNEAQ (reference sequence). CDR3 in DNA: TGTGCCAGCACCGAATACGACGGGACAGGGGGGACCGGGGAGCTGTTTTTT. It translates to CASTEYDGTGGTGELFF.

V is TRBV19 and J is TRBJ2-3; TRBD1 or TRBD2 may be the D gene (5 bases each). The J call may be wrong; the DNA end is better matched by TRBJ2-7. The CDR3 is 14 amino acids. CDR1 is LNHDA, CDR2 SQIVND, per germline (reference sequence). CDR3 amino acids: CASSISGTNNEQYF. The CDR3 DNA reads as TGTGCCAGTAGTATAAGTGGGACGAACAATGAGCAGTACTTC.

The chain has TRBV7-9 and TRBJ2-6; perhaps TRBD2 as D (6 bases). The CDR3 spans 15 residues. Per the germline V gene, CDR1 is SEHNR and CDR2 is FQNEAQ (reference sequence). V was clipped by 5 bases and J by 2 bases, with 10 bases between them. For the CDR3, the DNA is TGTGCCAGCAGCCCCTGGGGGGCTGGGGCCAACGTCCTGACTTTC. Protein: CASSPWGAGANVLTF. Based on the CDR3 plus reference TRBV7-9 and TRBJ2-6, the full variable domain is DTGVSQNPRHKITKRGQNVTFRCDPISEHNRLYWYRQTLGQGPEFLTYFQNEAQLEKSRLLSDRFSAERPKGSFSTLEIQRTEQGDSAMYLCASSPWGAGANVLTFGAGSRLTVL.

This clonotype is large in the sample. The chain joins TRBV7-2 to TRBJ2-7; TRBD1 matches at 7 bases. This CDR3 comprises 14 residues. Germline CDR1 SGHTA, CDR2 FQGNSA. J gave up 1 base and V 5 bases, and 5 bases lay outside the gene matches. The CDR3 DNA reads TGTGCCAGCAGCACGGACAGGCAATCCTACGAGCAGTACTTC. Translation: CASSTDRQSYEQYF.

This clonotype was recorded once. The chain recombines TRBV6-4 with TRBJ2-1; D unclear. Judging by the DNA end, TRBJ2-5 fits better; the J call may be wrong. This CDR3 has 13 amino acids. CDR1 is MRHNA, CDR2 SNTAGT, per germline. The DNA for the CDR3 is TGTGCCAGCAGTATGAATAGCCAAGAGACCCAGTACTTC. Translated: CASSMNSQETQYF.

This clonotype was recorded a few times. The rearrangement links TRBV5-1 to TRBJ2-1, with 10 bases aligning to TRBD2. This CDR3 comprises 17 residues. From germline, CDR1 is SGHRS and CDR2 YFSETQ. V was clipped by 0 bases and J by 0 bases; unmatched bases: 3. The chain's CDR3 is CASSLEPSGGSYNEQFF. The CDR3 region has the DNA TGCGCCAGCAGCTTGGAACCTAGCGGGGGCTCCTACAATGAGCAGTTCTTC.

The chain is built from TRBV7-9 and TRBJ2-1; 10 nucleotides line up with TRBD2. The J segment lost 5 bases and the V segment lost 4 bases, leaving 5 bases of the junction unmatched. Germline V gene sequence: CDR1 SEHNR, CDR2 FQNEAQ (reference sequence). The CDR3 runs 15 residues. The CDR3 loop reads CASSSGLAEDNEQFF. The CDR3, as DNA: TGTGCCAGCAGCTCCGGACTAGCGGAAGACAATGAGCAGTTCTTC.

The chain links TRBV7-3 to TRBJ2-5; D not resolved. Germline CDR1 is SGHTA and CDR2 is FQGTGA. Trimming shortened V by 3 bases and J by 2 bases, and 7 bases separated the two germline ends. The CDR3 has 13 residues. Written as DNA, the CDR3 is TGTGCCAGCAGCTTGATTAGTCAAGAGACCCAGTACTTC. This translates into CASSLISQETQYF.

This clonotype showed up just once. This CDR3 is CASSLEGNGETQYF. The CDR3 bases are TGCGCCAGCAGCTTGGAAGGGAATGGGGAGACCCAGTACTTC. The chain is built from TRBV5-1 and TRBJ2-7; D unresolved. Matching the DNA end better, TRBJ2-5 makes the J call doubtful. This CDR3 has 14 amino acids. In germline, CDR1 is SGHRS, CDR2 YFSETQ.

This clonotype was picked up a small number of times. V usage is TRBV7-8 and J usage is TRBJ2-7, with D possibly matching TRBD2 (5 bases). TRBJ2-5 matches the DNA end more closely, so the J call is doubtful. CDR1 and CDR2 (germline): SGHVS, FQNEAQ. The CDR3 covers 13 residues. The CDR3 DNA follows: TGTGCCAGCAGCGCCACTAGGTGGGAGACCCAGTACTTC. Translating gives CASSATRWETQYF.

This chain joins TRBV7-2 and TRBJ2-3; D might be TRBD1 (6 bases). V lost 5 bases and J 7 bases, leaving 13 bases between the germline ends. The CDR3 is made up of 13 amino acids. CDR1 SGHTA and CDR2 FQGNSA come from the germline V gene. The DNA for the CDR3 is TGTGCCAGCAGCCCCGGGACACCGCATACGCAGTATTTT. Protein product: CASSPGTPHTQYF.

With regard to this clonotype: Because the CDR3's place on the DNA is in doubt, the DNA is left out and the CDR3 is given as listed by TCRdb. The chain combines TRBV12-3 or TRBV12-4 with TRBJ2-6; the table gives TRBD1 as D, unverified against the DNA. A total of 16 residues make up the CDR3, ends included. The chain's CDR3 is CASSYPGQQKHSVLRF.

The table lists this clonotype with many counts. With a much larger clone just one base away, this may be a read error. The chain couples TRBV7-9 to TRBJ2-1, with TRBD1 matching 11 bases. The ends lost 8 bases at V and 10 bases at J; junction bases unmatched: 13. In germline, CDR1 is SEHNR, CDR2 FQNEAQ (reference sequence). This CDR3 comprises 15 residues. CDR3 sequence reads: CASGQGARGFYEQFF. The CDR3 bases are TGTGCCAGCGGACAGGGGGCGCGGGGGTTCTACGAGCAGTTCTTC. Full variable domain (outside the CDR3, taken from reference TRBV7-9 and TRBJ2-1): DTGVSQNPRHKITKRGQNVTFRCDPISEHNRLYWYRQTLGQGPEFLTYFQNEAQLEKSRLLSDRFSAERPKGSFSTLEIQRTEQGDSAMYLCASGQGARGFYEQFFGPGTRLTVL.